These 7 T cell receptor beta chains came from one sample sequenced in a study of blood T cell repertoires in COVID-19. The assay was immunoSEQ multiplex PCR, and TCRdb's table has in-frame clones only and misses some. The sample holds about 110,000 clones, 75% to 90% seen once. Source material: peripheral blood. Receptor source: a human donor in a cohort sampled during active COVID-19.

The chain uses TRBV5-6 and TRBJ1-6; a possible D gene is TRBD1 (5 bases). The CDR3 extends over 16 amino acids. Trimming cost V 3 bases and J 3 bases, with 13 bases left between them. Germline lookup yields CDR1 SGHDT and CDR2 YYEEEE. For the CDR3, the DNA is TGTGCCAGCAGCTCCCCAGGGAAGGGCTATAATTCACCCCTCCACTTT. This codes for CASSSPGKGYNSPLHF.

The V and J genes are TRBV10-3 and TRBJ1-1, with a possible D match to TRBD1 (5 bases). There are 14 residues in the CDR3. Germline V gene lookup returns CDR1 ENHRY and CDR2 SYGVKD. Trimming removed 0 bases at V and 2 bases at J, with 7 bases between. The CDR3 reads CAISESQGNTEAFF. The CDR3, as DNA: TGTGCCATCAGTGAGTCCCAGGGAAACACTGAAGCTTTCTTT.

This chain connects TRBV5-1 to TRBJ2-3; D is uncertain. Germline V gives CDR1 SGHRS, CDR2 YFSETQ. Trimming removed 3 bases at V and 0 bases at J, with 8 bases between. CDR3 length equals 14 residues. CDR3 loop: CASSSRTSTDTQYF. CDR3 DNA sequence: TGCGCCAGCAGCTCGCGAACTAGCACAGATACGCAGTATTTT. Combining the CDR3 with reference TRBV5-1 and TRBJ2-3 gives the whole variable domain KAGVTQTPRYLIKTRGQQVTLSCSPISGHRSVSWYQQTPGQGLQFLFEYFSETQRNKGNFPGRFSGRQFSNSRSEMNVSTLELGDSALYLCASSSRTSTDTQYFGPGTRLTVL.

V gene TRBV19 combines with J gene TRBJ2-3, with 13 bases matching TRBD2. The CDR3 extends over 16 amino acids. Germline lookup yields CDR1 LNHDA and CDR2 SQIVND (reference sequence). After removal of 6 bases from V and 4 bases from J, the junction contained 7 bases not matched to a gene. This chain's CDR3 is CASSAGLAGWSDTQYF. CDR3 sequence (DNA): TGTGCCAGTAGCGCGGGACTAGCGGGGTGGTCAGATACGCAGTATTTT. Full variable domain (outside the CDR3, taken from reference TRBV19 and TRBJ2-3): DGGITQSPKYLFRKEGQNVTLSCEQNLNHDAMYWYRQDPGQGLRLIYYSQIVNDFQKGDIAEGYSVSREKKESFPLTVTSAQKNPTAFYLCASSAGLAGWSDTQYFGPGTRLTVL.

The chain carries TRBV6-5 and TRBJ1-3; D is unresolved. The V end was cut by 4 bases, the J end by 4 bases, with 8 bases between. There are 13 residues in the CDR3. CDR1 is MNHEY, CDR2 SVGAGI, per germline. CDR3: CASSSLLGNTIYF. CDR3 bases: TGTGCCAGCAGTTCCCTCTTGGGAAACACCATATATTTT.

The chain recombines TRBV3-1 (or the pseudogene TRBV3-2) with TRBJ1-1; D uncertain. V lost 2 bases and J 6 bases, leaving 10 bases between the germline ends. CDR1 and CDR2 (germline): LGHDT, YNNKEL (reference sequence). The length of the CDR3 is 13 residues. Here the CDR3 reads CASSQSHSPEAFF. The CDR3 coding sequence is TGTGCCAGCAGCCAATCCCACAGTCCTGAAGCTTTCTTT.

This chain connects TRBV14 to TRBJ2-7; the match to TRBD2 covers 12 bases. This CDR3 has 16 residues. The V and J ends lost 3 bases and 4 bases, in that order; junction bases with no gene match: 7. Germline V lookup: CDR1 SGHDN, CDR2 FVKESK. CDR3 sequence (DNA): TGTGCCAGCAGCCATCGTGGACTAGCGGGATTTTACGAGCAGTACTTC. Protein: CASSHRGLAGFYEQYF.